Below, 31 T cell receptor beta chains from the same sample are listed, as sequenced in a study of T-cell memory formation after mild COVID-19. One entry per CDR3 protein, called by TCRdb with MiXCR from the 5' RACE reads. The sample includes 550,000 to 600,000 distinct CDR3 sequences, about 22% of them seen just once. The sequenced sample consisted of PBMCs or a T cell subset sorted from them (not recorded which). The receptors were gathered from an adult woman who had mild COVID-19 (a few samples of this study predate the infection). Cell type and time point are not known.

V usage is TRBV24-1 and J usage is TRBJ2-1; 12 bases agree with TRBD1. Germline V gene lookup returns CDR1 KGHDR and CDR2 SFDVKD. This CDR3 is built from 16 residues. V was pared by 1 base and J by 12 bases, with 9 bases of the junction left unmatched. CDR3 residues: CATSDFGTGGSRVQFF. DNA for the CDR3: TGTGCCACCAGTGATTTTGGGACAGGGGGCTCCCGAGTGCAGTTCTTC.

The chain links TRBV5-1 to TRBJ2-5; 9 bases fit TRBD1. The CDR3 length is 15 residues. The germline V gene has CDR1 SGHRS and CDR2 YFSETQ. V lost 4 bases and J lost 5; bases outside the gene matches: 9. CDR3 in DNA: TGCGCCAGCAGCACAGGGACAGGGAGTATGGAGACCCAGTACTTC. Residues: CASSTGTGSMETQYF.

In this sample, this clonotype turned up a few times. The V gene is TRBV10-2, the J gene TRBJ1-1; D may be TRBD1 (6 bases). Trimming removed 0 bases at V and 5 bases at J, with 10 bases between. Germline CDR1 WSHSY, CDR2 SAAADI. This CDR3 has 14 residues. The CDR3 DNA follows: TGCGCCAGCAGTGAGTCGGGGAGGGGGACTGAAGCTTTCTTT. The encoded protein is CASSESGRGTEAFF.

This clonotype was detected only a few times. V gene TRBV29-1 combines with J gene TRBJ1-2, with D perhaps TRBD1 (5 bases). Trimming took off 7 bases at V and 8 bases at J, with 17 bases between the two ends. This CDR3 contains 12 residues. Germline V lookup: CDR1 SQVTM, CDR2 ANQGSEA. The CDR3, as DNA: TGCAGCGCCGGCACAGGTGTAAACGGCTACACCTTC. Protein product: CSAGTGVNGYTF. Full variable domain (missing parts from reference TRBV29-1 and TRBJ1-2): SAVISQKPSRDICQRGTSLTIQCQVDSQVTMMFWYRQQPGQSLTLIATANQGSEATYESGFVIDKFPISRPNLTFSTLTVSNMSPEDSSIYLCSAGTGVNGYTFGSGTRLTVV.

The J gene is TRBJ1-2, the V gene TRBV7-9; D is perhaps TRBD1 (6 bases). Germline values: CDR1 SEHNR, CDR2 FQNEAQ (reference sequence). V shed 0 bases and J shed 6 bases, with 8 bases lying between them. The CDR3 contains 13 residues. CDR3 region: CASSLAGQNGYTF. CDR3 DNA sequence: TGTGCCAGCAGCTTAGCCGGACAGAATGGCTACACCTTC.

This clonotype has just a few counts. The chain is built from TRBV4-2 and TRBJ2-1; weak D call: TRBD2 (6 bases). Trimming left V 4 bases short and J 12 bases short, with 16 bases between. This CDR3 has 13 residues. CDR1 and CDR2 (germline): LGHNA, YNFKEQ. The CDR3: CASSPGTPTAQFF. CDR3 in DNA: TGTGCCAGCAGCCCCGGGACTCCTACCGCGCAGTTCTTC.

This clonotype occurred many times. This chain connects TRBV12-3 or TRBV12-4 to TRBJ2-2; 10 bases fit TRBD1. The CDR3 totals 15 residues. J lost 5 bases, V lost 1 base, and 1 base had no gene match. For the CDR3, the DNA is TGTGCCAGCAGTTTAGGACAGGGGGCGACCGGGGAGCTGTTTTTT. The encoded protein is CASSLGQGATGELFF.

The V call is TRBV7-9, the J call TRBJ2-4, with a weak D call TRBD2 (6 bases). V gave up 0 bases and J gave up 13 bases, with 16 bases separating them. CDR3 size: 14 residues. Per the germline V gene, CDR1 is SEHNR and CDR2 is FQNEAQ (reference sequence). Here the CDR3 reads CASSLATSRLSQYF. CDR3 sequence (DNA): TGTGCCAGCAGCTTAGCAACTAGCAGACTTTCGCAGTACTTC.

This clonotype has more than one count but fewer than ten. The chain combines TRBV27 with TRBJ2-6; 11 bases agree with TRBD1. Germline CDR1 reads MNHEY; CDR2 reads SMNVEV (reference sequence). CDR3 length equals 18 residues. The trim removed 2 bases at V and 2 bases at J, leaving 5 bases unmatched. The CDR3 sequence: CASSLSGQGAAGANVLTF. The CDR3 coding sequence is TGTGCCAGCAGTTTAAGCGGACAGGGGGCTGCTGGGGCCAACGTCCTGACTTTC.

This rearrangement joins TRBV24-1 to TRBJ2-2, with 8 bases aligning to TRBD1. This CDR3 has 15 residues. J was trimmed by 6 bases and V by 5 bases; bases with no gene match: 7. In germline, CDR1 is KGHDR, CDR2 SFDVKD. The CDR3 region has the DNA TGTGCCACCAGTGCCAGGACAGGGTACCCCGGGGAGCTGTTTTTT. Protein: CATSARTGYPGELFF.

This clonotype has more than one count but fewer than ten. This sequence joins TRBV7-6 and TRBJ2-7, with 12 bases identical to TRBD2. The V segment lost 5 bases and the J segment 3 bases; nucleotides outside the gene matches: 5. This CDR3 has 15 amino acids. Germline CDR1 SGHVS, CDR2 FNYEAQ. DNA for the CDR3: TGTGCCAGCAGCCTCCCGACTAGCGGGAGCTACGAGCAGTACTTC. Translated: CASSLPTSGSYEQYF.

This clonotype turned up a few times. The CDR3 loop is CASSLAGESYNEQFF. CDR3 nucleotides: TGTGCCAGCAGCTTAGCGGGGGAATCCTACAATGAGCAGTTCTTC. The gene calls are TRBV7-9 and TRBJ2-1; either TRBD1 or TRBD2 may fit D (5 bases each). V dropped 0 bases and J dropped 1 base, with 7 bases sitting between them. Per germline, CDR1 SEHNR and CDR2 FQNEAQ (reference sequence). CDR3 length: 15 residues.

The chain uses TRBV6-2 or TRBV6-3 and TRBJ2-7; D is possibly TRBD2 (6 bases). CDR1 and CDR2 from the germline V gene are MNHEY and SVGEGT. The CDR3 covers 12 residues. Trimming cost V 8 bases and J 0 bases, with 8 bases left between them. Here the CDR3 reads CASGTVSYEQYF. The CDR3 coding sequence is TGTGCCAGCGGGACTGTCTCCTACGAGCAGTACTTC.

The V gene is TRBV7-9, the J gene TRBJ2-1, with D possibly called TRBD1 or TRBD2 (5 bases each). This CDR3 region has 14 residues. Germline V gene lookup returns CDR1 SEHNR and CDR2 FQNEAQ (reference sequence). Trimming left V 2 bases short and J 5 bases short, with 10 bases between. The CDR3 loop is CASSLMGENNEQFF. The CDR3 nucleotides read TGTGCCAGCAGCTTAATGGGGGAGAACAATGAGCAGTTCTTC.

The CDR3 nucleotides are TGTGCCAGCAGCTTGAAGGGGGGCCTGGGAAACACCATATATTTT. Protein: CASSLKGGLGNTIYF. The chain carries TRBV5-6 and TRBJ1-3; a possible D gene is TRBD1 (6 bases). This CDR3 is 15 amino acids long. V was cut by 1 base and J by 4 bases, with 12 bases left in between. CDR1 and CDR2 from the germline V gene are SGHDT and YYEEEE.

This clonotype turned up a few times. This chain connects TRBV5-6 to TRBJ2-3; the D call may be TRBD1 or TRBD2 (6 bases each). CDR3 length: 15 residues. V was trimmed by 1 base and J by 4 bases, leaving 13 bases between them. Germline V gene sequence: CDR1 SGHDT, CDR2 YYEEEE. The CDR3: CASSLKGGGADTQYF. For the CDR3, the DNA is TGTGCCAGCAGCTTGAAGGGGGGAGGCGCAGATACGCAGTATTTT.

This clonotype was picked up many times. The chain recombines TRBV7-9 with TRBJ2-2; TRBD1 might be the D (6 bases). CDR1 is SEHNR and CDR2 is FQNEAQ in the germline V gene (reference sequence). This CDR3 has 13 amino acids. V was cut by 4 bases and J by 6 bases, with 9 bases left in between. CDR3 sequence (DNA): TGTGCCAGCAGCTCACCAGGGGCCGGGGAGCTGTTTTTT. This encodes CASSSPGAGELFF.

This clonotype was seen a handful of times. The V and J genes are TRBV12-3 or TRBV12-4 and TRBJ1-1, with 8 bases aligning to TRBD1. CDR3 length: 12 residues. The V gene end was trimmed by 4 bases and the J gene end by 8 bases; junction bases not matched to a gene: 3. CDR3 loop: CASSSWTGEAFF. As DNA, the CDR3 is TGTGCCAGCAGTTCCTGGACAGGGGAAGCTTTCTTT.

This chain uses TRBV9 with TRBJ2-3; D might be TRBD1 (5 bases). This CDR3 comprises 15 residues. Germline assignment: CDR1 SGDLS and CDR2 YYNGEE. Trimming took off 2 bases at V and 2 bases at J, with 12 bases between the two ends. DNA of the CDR3: TGTGCCAGCAGCGTTAACCCAGGGATCACAGATACGCAGTATTTT. Protein: CASSVNPGITDTQYF. Variable domain in full (rest from reference TRBV9 and TRBJ2-3): DSGVTQTPKHLITATGQRVTLRCSPRSGDLSVYWYQQSLDQGLQFLIQYYNGEERAKGNILERFSAQQFPDLHSELNLSSLELGDSALYFCASSVNPGITDTQYFGPGTRLTVL.

This clonotype was recorded only once. The chain joins TRBV2 to TRBJ2-3, with a possible D match to TRBD1 (5 bases). Trimming removed 6 bases at V and 2 bases at J, with 18 bases between. Germline CDR1 is SNHLY and CDR2 is FYNNEI. The CDR3 extends over 16 amino acids. This CDR3 is CASSDPRETPTDTQYF. CDR3 nucleotide sequence: TGTGCCAGCAGCGACCCCAGGGAAACCCCCACAGATACGCAGTATTTT.

The CDR3 DNA sequence: TGTGCCAGCAGTGAACCGGGACAGGGACCCTACGAGCAGTACTTC. It is translated as CASSEPGQGPYEQYF. The genes are TRBV7-2 and TRBJ2-7; 9 bases map to TRBD1. This CDR3 contains 15 residues. With 6 bases clipped from V and 2 bases from J, the junction kept 8 bases outside the gene matches. Per germline, CDR1 SGHTA and CDR2 FQGNSA. Combining the CDR3 with reference TRBV7-2 and TRBJ2-7 gives the whole variable domain GAGVSQSPSNKVTEKGKDVELRCDPISGHTALYWYRQSLGQGLEFLIYFQGNSAPDKSGLPSDRFSAERTGGSVSTLTIQRTQQEDSAVYLCASSEPGQGPYEQYFGPGTRLTVT.

This clonotype was counted many times. The chain has TRBV5-4 and TRBJ2-7, with 10 bases lining up with TRBD1. CDR1 is SGHNT and CDR2 is YYREEE in the germline V gene (reference sequence). V was pared by 5 bases and J by 5 bases, with 10 bases of the junction left unmatched. The CDR3 contains 15 residues. The CDR3 here is CASSSDRDRGHEQYF. The CDR3 region has the DNA TGTGCCAGCAGTTCAGACCGGGACAGGGGCCACGAGCAGTACTTC.

The chain carries TRBV4-1 and TRBJ1-1; D remains ambiguous. The CDR3 is made up of 15 amino acids. Between the trimmed V and J ends, which lost 0 bases and 0 bases, there was a span of 8 bases. The germline gives CDR1 MGHRA, CDR2 YSYEKL. CDR3 amino acids: CASSQDPLVNTEAFF. In DNA form, the CDR3 reads TGCGCCAGCAGCCAAGATCCTCTAGTGAACACTGAAGCTTTCTTT.

The rearrangement links TRBV20-1 to TRBJ2-5; D might be TRBD2 (5 bases). V dropped 0 bases and J dropped 2 bases, with 19 bases sitting between them. CDR3 size: 17 residues. Germline V gives CDR1 DFQATT, CDR2 SNEGSKA (reference sequence). The CDR3 DNA reads as TGCAGTGCTAGAGACGGGGATTCCCCGGGCTTACAAGAGACCCAGTACTTC. This encodes CSARDGDSPGLQETQYF.

The chain carries TRBV20-1 and TRBJ2-5; 12 bases line up with TRBD2. In germline, CDR1 is DFQATT, CDR2 SNEGSKA (reference sequence). The CDR3 extends over 17 amino acids. V lost 2 bases to trimming and J lost 5 bases; unmatched junction nucleotides: 12. The CDR3 region is CSARLPRLAGARETQYF. CDR3 in DNA: TGCAGTGCTAGACTGCCCAGACTAGCGGGGGCCAGGGAGACCCAGTACTTC.

This rearrangement joins TRBV10-3 to TRBJ2-7; D may be TRBD1 (6 bases). CDR1 ENHRY and CDR2 SYGVKD come from the germline V gene. Trimming pared 6 bases from V and 2 bases from J, leaving 17 bases between. The CDR3 is made up of 15 amino acids. The DNA of the CDR3 is TGTGCCATCAGGAGTACAGGGTGGGACACCTACGAGCAGTACTTC. As protein: CAIRSTGWDTYEQYF.

This clonotype was observed a handful of times. V and J are TRBV5-4 and TRBJ2-7; 7 nucleotides align to TRBD1. Trimming at V came to 3 bases and at J to 4 bases, leaving 10 bases not matched to a gene. The CDR3 is 15 residues long. Germline assignment: CDR1 SGHNT and CDR2 YYREEE (reference sequence). This chain's CDR3 is CASSSRTGRRYEQYF. CDR3 in DNA: TGTGCCAGCAGCTCCCGGACAGGCCGGAGGTACGAGCAGTACTTC. Based on the CDR3 plus reference TRBV5-4 and TRBJ2-7, the full variable domain is ETGVTQSPTHLIKTRGQQVTLRCSSQSGHNTVSWYQQALGQGPQFIFQYYREEENGRGNFPPRFSGLQFPNYSSELNVNALELDDSALYLCASSSRTGRRYEQYFGPGTRLTVT.

This clonotype has ten or more counts. The gene calls are TRBV4-3 and TRBJ2-2; 11 nucleotides agree with TRBD2. The CDR3 runs to 16 residues. Germline lookup yields CDR1 LGHNA and CDR2 YSLEER. The J segment lost 3 bases and the V segment lost 3 bases, leaving 3 bases of the junction unmatched. CDR3 region: CASSQISGRDTGELFF. CDR3 DNA: TGCGCCAGCAGCCAGATTAGCGGGAGGGACACCGGGGAGCTGTTTTTT.

The table lists this clonotype with a few counts. The rearrangement uses TRBV7-2 and TRBJ2-2, with 8 nucleotides matching TRBD2. Per germline, CDR1 SGHTA and CDR2 FQGNSA. The CDR3 runs 16 residues. The junction had 4 bases not matched to a gene; V was cut back by 0 bases and J by 4 bases. The CDR3 nucleotides read TGTGCCAGCAGCTTAGCTTGGACTAGCTCCACCGGGGAGCTGTTTTTT. Translated, it gives CASSLAWTSSTGELFF.

The rearrangement links TRBV19 to TRBJ2-7, with D perhaps matching TRBD1 or TRBD2 (5 bases each). The V and J ends lost 0 bases and 3 bases respectively, with 15 bases between them. Germline assignment: CDR1 LNHDA and CDR2 SQIVND (reference sequence). There are 16 residues in the CDR3. CDR3 in DNA: TGTGCCAGTAGTATAGATGCTAGAAAGAGGGGCTACGAGCAGTACTTC. It codes for CASSIDARKRGYEQYF.

The J gene is TRBJ1-5, the V gene TRBV5-1; D call uncertain. CDR3 length equals 13 residues. Germline V CDR1 and CDR2: SGHRS, YFSETQ. V gave up 5 bases and J gave up 0 bases, with 6 bases separating them. Written as DNA, the CDR3 is TGCGCCAGCAGGGCCGATAGCAATCAGCCCCAGCATTTT. Its protein is CASRADSNQPQHF.